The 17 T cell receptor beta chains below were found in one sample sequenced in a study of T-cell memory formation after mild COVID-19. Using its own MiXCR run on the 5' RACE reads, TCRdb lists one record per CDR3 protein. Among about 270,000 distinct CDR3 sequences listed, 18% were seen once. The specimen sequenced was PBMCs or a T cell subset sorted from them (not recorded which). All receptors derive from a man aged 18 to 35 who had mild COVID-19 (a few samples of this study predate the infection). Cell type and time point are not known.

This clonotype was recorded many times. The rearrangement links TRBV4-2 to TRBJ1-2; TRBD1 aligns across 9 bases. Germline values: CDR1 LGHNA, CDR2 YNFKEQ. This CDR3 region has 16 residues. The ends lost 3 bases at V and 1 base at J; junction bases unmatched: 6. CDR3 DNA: TGTGCCAGCAGCCACCTACAGGGGGCGGTTAACTATGGCTACACCTTC. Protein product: CASSHLQGAVNYGYTF.

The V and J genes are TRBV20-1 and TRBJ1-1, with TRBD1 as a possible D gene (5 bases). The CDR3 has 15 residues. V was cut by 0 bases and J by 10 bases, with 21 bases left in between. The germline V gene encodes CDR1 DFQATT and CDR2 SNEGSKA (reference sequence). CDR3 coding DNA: TGCAGTGCTAGAGATCATCGACAGACCTTTAGAGGAGCTTTCTTT. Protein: CSARDHRQTFRGAFF.

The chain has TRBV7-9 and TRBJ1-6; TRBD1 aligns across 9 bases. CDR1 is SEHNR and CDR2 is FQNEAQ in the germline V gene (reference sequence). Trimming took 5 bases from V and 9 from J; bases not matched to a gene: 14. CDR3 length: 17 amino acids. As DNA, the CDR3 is TGTGCCAGCAGCCTAAAACAGGGGGCGACTTTCGGTTCACCCCTCCACTTT. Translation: CASSLKQGATFGSPLHF. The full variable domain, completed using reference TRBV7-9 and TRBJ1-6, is DTGVSQNPRHKITKRGQNVTFRCDPISEHNRLYWYRQTLGQGPEFLTYFQNEAQLEKSRLLSDRFSAERPKGSFSTLEIQRTEQGDSAMYLCASSLKQGATFGSPLHFGNGTRLTVT.

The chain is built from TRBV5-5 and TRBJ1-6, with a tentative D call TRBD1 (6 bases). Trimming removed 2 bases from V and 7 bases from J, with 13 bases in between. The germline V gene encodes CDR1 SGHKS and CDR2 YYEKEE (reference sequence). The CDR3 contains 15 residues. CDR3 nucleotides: TGTGCCAGCAGCTTTCAGACAGGTGAAAATTCACCCCTCCACTTT. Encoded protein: CASSFQTGENSPLHF.

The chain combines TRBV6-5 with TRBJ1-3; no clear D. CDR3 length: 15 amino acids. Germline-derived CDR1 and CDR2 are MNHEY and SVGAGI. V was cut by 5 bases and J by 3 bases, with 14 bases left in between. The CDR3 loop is CASSPRPEDGNTIYF. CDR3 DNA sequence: TGTGCCAGCAGTCCACGCCCCGAGGATGGAAACACCATATATTTT.

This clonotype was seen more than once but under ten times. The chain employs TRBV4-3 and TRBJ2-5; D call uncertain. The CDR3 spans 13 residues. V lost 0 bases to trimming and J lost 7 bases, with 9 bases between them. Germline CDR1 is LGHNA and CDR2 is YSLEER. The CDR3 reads CASSQDGRWTQYF. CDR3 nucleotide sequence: TGCGCCAGCAGCCAAGATGGGCGCTGGACCCAGTACTTC.

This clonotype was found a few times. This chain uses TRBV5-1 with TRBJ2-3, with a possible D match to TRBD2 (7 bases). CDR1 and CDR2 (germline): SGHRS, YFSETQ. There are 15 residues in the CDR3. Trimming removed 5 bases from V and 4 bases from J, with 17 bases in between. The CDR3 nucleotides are TGCGCCAGCAGTCTGTGGGGGGGCGGGGCAGATACGCAGTATTTT. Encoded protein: CASSLWGGGADTQYF.

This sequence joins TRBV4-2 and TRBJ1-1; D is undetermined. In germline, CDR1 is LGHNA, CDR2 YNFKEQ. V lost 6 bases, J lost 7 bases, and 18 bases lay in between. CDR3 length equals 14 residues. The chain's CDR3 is CASSPPSVFSEAFF. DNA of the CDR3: TGTGCCAGCAGTCCACCGTCCGTTTTTAGTGAAGCTTTCTTT.

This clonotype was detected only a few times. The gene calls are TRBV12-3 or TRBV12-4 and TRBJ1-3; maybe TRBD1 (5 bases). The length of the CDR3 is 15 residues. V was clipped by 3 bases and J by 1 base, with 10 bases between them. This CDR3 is CASSLSRASGNTIYF. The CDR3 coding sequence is TGTGCCAGCAGTTTGTCCAGGGCATCTGGAAACACCATATATTTT.

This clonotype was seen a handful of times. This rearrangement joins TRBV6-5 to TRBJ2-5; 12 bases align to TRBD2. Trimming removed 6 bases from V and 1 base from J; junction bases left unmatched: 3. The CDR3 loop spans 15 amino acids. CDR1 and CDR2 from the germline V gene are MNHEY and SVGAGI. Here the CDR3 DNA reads TGTGCCAGCAGCACTAGCGGGGGGTCCCAAGAGACCCAGTACTTC. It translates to CASSTSGGSQETQYF.

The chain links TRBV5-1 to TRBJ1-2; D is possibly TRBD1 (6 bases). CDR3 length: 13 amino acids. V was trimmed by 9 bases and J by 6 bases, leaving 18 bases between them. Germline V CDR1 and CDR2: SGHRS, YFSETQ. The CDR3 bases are TGCGCCATCTCGAAGGGGGGTGGAGATGGCTACACCTTC. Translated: CAISKGGGDGYTF.

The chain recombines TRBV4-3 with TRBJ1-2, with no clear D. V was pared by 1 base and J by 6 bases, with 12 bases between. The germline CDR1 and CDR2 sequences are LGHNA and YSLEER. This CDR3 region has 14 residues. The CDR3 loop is CASSQGVRTNGYTF. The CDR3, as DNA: TGCGCCAGCAGCCAAGGGGTGAGGACTAATGGCTACACCTTC.

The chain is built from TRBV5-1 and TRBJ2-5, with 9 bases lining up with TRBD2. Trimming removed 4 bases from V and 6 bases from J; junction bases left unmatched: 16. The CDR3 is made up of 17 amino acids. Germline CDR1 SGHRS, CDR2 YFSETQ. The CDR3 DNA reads TGCGCCAGCAGCCCCGGGACTAGCTCTACCCAAACCAAGACCCAGTACTTC. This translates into CASSPGTSSTQTKTQYF.

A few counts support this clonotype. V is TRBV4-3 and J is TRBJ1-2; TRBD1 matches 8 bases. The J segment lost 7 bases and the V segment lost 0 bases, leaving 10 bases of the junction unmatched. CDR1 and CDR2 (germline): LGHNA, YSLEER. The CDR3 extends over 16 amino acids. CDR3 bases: TGCGCCAGCAGCCAAGATGGGGTGGCAGGGGGCCCTGGCTACACCTTC. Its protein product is CASSQDGVAGGPGYTF.

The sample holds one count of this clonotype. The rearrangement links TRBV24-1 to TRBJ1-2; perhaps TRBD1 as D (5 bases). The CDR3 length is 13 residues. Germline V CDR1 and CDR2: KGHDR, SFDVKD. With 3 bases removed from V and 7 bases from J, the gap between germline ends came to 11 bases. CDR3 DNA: TGTGCCACCAGTGATCGGGGAGGGACTGGCTACACCTTC. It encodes CATSDRGGTGYTF.

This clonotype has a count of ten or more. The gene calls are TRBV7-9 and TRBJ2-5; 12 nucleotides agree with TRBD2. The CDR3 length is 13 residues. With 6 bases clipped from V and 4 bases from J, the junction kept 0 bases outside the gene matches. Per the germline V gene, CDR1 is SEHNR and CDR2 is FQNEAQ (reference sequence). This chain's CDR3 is CASRTSGGETQYF. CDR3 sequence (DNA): TGTGCCAGCAGGACTAGCGGGGGAGAGACCCAGTACTTC.

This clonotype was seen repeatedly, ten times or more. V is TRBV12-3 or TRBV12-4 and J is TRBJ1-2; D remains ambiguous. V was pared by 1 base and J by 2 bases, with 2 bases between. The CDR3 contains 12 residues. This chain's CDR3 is CASSLGNYGYTF. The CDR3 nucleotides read TGTGCCAGCAGTTTAGGGAACTATGGCTACACCTTC.